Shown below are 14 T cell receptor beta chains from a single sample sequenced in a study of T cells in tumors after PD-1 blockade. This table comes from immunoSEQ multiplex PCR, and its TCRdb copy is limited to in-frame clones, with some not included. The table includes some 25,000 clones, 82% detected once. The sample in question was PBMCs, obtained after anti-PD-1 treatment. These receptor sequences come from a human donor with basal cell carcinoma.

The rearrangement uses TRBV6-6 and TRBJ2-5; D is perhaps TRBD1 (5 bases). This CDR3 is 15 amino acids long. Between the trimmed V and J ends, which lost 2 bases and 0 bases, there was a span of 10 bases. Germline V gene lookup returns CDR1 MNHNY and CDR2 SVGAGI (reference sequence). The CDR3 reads CASSYGRVDQETQYF. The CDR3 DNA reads TGTGCCAGCAGTTACGGCAGGGTGGACCAAGAGACCCAGTACTTC.

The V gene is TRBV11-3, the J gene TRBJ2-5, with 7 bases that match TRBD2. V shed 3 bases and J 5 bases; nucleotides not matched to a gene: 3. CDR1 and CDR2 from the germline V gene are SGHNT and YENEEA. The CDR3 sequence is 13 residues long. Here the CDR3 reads CASSLNSGETQYF. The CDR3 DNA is TGTGCCAGCAGCTTGAATAGCGGGGAGACCCAGTACTTC.

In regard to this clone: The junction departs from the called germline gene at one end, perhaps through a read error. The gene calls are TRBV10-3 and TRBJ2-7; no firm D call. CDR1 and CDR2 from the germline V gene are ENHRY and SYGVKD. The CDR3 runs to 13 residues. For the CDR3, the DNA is TGTGCCATCAGTGACCCGCCCTCCGACGAGCAGTACTTC. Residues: CAISDPPSDEQYF.

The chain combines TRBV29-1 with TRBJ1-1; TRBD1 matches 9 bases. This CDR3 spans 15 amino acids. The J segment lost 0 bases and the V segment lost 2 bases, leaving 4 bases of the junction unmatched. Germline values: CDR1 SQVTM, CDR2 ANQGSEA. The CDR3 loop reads CSVERTGVMNTEAFF. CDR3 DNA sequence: TGCAGCGTTGAAAGGACAGGGGTCATGAACACTGAAGCTTTCTTT.

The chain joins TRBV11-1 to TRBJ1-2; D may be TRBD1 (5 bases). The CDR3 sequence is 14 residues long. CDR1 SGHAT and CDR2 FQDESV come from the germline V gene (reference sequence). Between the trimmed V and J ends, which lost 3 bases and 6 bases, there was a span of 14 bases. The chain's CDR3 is CASSFGTPRDGYTF. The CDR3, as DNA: TGTGCCAGCAGCTTCGGGACGCCGAGAGATGGCTACACCTTC.

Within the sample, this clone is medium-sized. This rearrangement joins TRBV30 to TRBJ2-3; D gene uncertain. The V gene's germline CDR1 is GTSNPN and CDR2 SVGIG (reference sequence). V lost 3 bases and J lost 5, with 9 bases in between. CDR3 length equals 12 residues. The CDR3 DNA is TGTGCCTGGAGGGAAGTTGGAGATACGCAGTATTTT. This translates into CAWREVGDTQYF. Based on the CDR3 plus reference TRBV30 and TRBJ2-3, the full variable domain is SQTIHQWPATLVQPVGSPLSLECTVEGTSNPNLYWYRQAAGRGLQLLFYSVGIGQISSEVPQNLSASRPQDRQFILSSKKLLLSDSGFYLCAWREVGDTQYFGPGTRLTVL.

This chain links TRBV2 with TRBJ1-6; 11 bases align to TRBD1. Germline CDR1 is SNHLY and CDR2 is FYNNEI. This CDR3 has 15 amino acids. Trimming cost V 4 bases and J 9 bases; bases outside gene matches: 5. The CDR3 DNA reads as TGTGCCAGCAGTGTAAGGACAGGGGGCATTTCACCCCTCCACTTT. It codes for CASSVRTGGISPLHF.

As DNA, the CDR3 is TGTGCCAGCAGTTACTCCGACAGGGGAAGCACAGATACGCAGTATTTT. Its protein is CASSYSDRGSTDTQYF. This rearrangement joins TRBV6-6 to TRBJ2-3; 8 bases fit TRBD1. The CDR3 is 16 amino acids. With V trimmed by 0 bases and J by 0 bases, 2 bases remained unmatched. Germline-derived CDR1 and CDR2 are MNHNY and SVGAGI (reference sequence).

CDR3 DNA sequence: TGTGCCAGCAGTGGGGGTCTCAATCAGCCCCAGCATTTT. As protein: CASSGGLNQPQHF. J is TRBJ1-5 and V is TRBV7-9, with D maybe TRBD1 (5 bases). The germline V gene has CDR1 SEHNR and CDR2 FQNEAQ (reference sequence). Trimming took off 6 bases at V and 3 bases at J, with 9 bases between the two ends. CDR3 length: 13 amino acids.

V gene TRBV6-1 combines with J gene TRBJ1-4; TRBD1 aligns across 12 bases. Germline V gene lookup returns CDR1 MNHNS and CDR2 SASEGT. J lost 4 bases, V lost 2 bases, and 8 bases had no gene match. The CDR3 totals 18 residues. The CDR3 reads CASSELRDRGLVNEKLFF. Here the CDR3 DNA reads TGTGCCAGCAGTGAATTGAGGGACAGGGGGCTTGTTAATGAAAAACTGTTTTTT.

The CDR3 DNA sequence: TGTGCCAGCAGTAAAATCTCTGCGGGGCACACTGAAGCTTTCTTT. The encoded protein is CASSKISAGHTEAFF. The rearrangement links TRBV2 to TRBJ1-1, with D possibly TRBD1 on 5 matching bases. CDR1 is SNHLY, CDR2 FYNNEI, per germline. The V end was cut by 5 bases, the J end by 3 bases, with 16 bases between. The CDR3 consists of 15 residues.

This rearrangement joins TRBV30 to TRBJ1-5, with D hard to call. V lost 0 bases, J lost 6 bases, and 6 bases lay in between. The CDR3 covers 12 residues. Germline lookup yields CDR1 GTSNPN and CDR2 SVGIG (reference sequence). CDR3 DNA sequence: TGTGCCTGGAGTGTACAAGGTCAGCCCCAGCATTTT. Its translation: CAWSVQGQPQHF.

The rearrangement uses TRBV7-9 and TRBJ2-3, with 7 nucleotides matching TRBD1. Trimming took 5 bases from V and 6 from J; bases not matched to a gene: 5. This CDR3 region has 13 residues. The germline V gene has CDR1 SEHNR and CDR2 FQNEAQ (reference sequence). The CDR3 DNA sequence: TGTGCCAGCAGCCAGACAGGGAAGGATACGCAGTATTTT. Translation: CASSQTGKDTQYF.

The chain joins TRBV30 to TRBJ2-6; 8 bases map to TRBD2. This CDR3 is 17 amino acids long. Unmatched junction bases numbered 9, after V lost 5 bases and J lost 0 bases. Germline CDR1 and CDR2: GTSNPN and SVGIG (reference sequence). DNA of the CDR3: TGTGCCTGGGCAGCTAGCGGGTCTCCCTCTGGGGCCAACGTCCTGACTTTC. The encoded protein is CAWAASGSPSGANVLTF.